The 15 T cell receptor beta chains in this list originate from one sample, sequenced in a study of T cells in Graves' hyperthyroidism and ophthalmopathy. Template material for amplifying TCR beta CDR3 regions consisted of RNA transcripts. The HTBI primer set was used in a first-round RT-PCR of the TCR CDR3. MiXCR was run by TCRdb on the multiplex PCR reads, yielding one entry per CDR3 protein. The sample has about 380,000 distinct CDR3 sequences; approximately 15% are singletons. Sequenced input: blood. These receptors all come from a woman aged 55-75 years with Graves' hyperthyroidism.

There are a few counts of this clonotype. A much larger clone is a single base away; this may be a read error. This chain joins TRBV11-2 and TRBJ2-1; D is ambiguous. Trimming left V 0 bases short and J 5 bases short, with 11 bases between. Germline V gene sequence: CDR1 SGHAT, CDR2 FQNNGV. The CDR3 runs 15 residues. Here the CDR3 DNA reads TGTGCCAGCAGCTTAGACTCGTGGAGCAACAATGAGCAGTTCTTC. Translating gives CASSLDSWSNNEQFF.

In DNA form, the CDR3 reads TGTGCCAGCAGCTTGACGGGACTAGGGAAGGAGTTCTTC. This translates into CASSLTGLGKEFF. The rearrangement links TRBV11-2 to TRBJ2-1, with 8 bases aligning to TRBD2. Germline V CDR1 and CDR2: SGHAT, FQNNGV. Trimming took 3 bases from V and 14 from J; bases not matched to a gene: 9. CDR3 length: 13 residues.

This clonotype has at least ten counts. The genes are TRBV28 and TRBJ1-2, with 10 bases matching TRBD1. Germline CDR1 reads MDHEN; CDR2 reads SYDVKM. The CDR3 covers 13 residues. Losses at the gene ends were 6 bases for V and 3 bases for J; bases not matched to a gene: 1. CDR3 sequence (DNA): TGTGCCAGCAGGGGACAGGGGTACTATGGCTACACCTTC. Translation gives CASRGQGYYGYTF.

V is TRBV29-1 and J is TRBJ2-2; 7 bases map to TRBD2. With V trimmed by 4 bases and J by 0 bases, 8 bases remained unmatched. The CDR3 consists of 16 residues. In germline, CDR1 is SQVTM, CDR2 ANQGSEA. The CDR3 DNA sequence: TGCAGCGTTGCCGGGCGGGAGATAGCGAACACCGGGGAGCTGTTTTTT. Translating gives CSVAGREIANTGELFF.

V usage is TRBV4-1 and J usage is TRBJ1-1; D unresolved. The CDR3 is made up of 13 amino acids. Trimming pared 4 bases from V and 5 bases from J, leaving 11 bases between. Germline V gives CDR1 MGHRA, CDR2 YSYEKL. The chain's CDR3 is CASSLLGLTEAFF. Here the CDR3 DNA reads TGCGCCAGCAGCCTATTGGGGTTGACTGAAGCTTTCTTT.

This clonotype appeared many times. This sequence joins TRBV30 and TRBJ1-5, with a weak D call TRBD1 (6 bases). Germline V CDR1 and CDR2: GTSNPN, SVGIG (reference sequence). The V end lost 2 bases, the J end lost 2 bases, and 13 bases lay between the germline ends. This CDR3 spans 15 amino acids. The CDR3 nucleotides read TGTGCCTGGAGTCAGGGGTCGATGGGCAATCAGCCCCAGCATTTT. Translating gives CAWSQGSMGNQPQHF.

This chain connects TRBV7-3 to TRBJ2-5, with TRBD2 identical over 7 bases. The trim removed 5 bases at V and 7 bases at J, leaving 7 bases unmatched. The length of the CDR3 is 13 residues. The V gene's germline CDR1 is SGHTA and CDR2 FQGTGA. In DNA, the CDR3 is TGTGCCAGCAGCCTCGGGGGAGGGAGGACCCAGTACTTC. Protein sequence: CASSLGGGRTQYF.

This clonotype came up many times. The V and J genes are TRBV11-3 and TRBJ1-2; TRBD1 aligns across 7 bases. The length of the CDR3 is 16 residues. From germline, CDR1 is SGHNT and CDR2 YENEEA. V was clipped by 2 bases and J by 3 bases; unmatched bases: 9. In DNA, the CDR3 is TGTGCCAGCAGCTTAACCTCCGGGACAGAGCACTATGGCTACACCTTC. The encoded protein is CASSLTSGTEHYGYTF. Looking up the rest from reference TRBV11-3 and TRBJ1-2 gives the full variable domain: EAGVVQSPRYKIIEKKQPVAFWCNPISGHNTLYWYLQNLGQGPELLIRYENEEAVDDSQLPKDRFSAERLKGVDSTLKIQPAELGDSAVYLCASSLTSGTEHYGYTFGSGTRLTVV.

This clonotype has only a few counts. This chain links TRBV6-2 or TRBV6-3 with TRBJ1-1, with D unclear. Germline V CDR1 and CDR2: MNHEY, SVGEGT. V dropped 3 bases and J dropped 8 bases, with 13 bases sitting between them. CDR3 length: 13 residues. In DNA form, the CDR3 reads TGTGCCAGCAGTTATAGTGGCCCGGGCGAAGCTTTCTTT. It is translated as CASSYSGPGEAFF.

This clonotype was seen many times. The rearrangement joins TRBV28 to TRBJ2-1; 8 bases agree with TRBD1. The CDR3 sequence is 15 residues long. Germline CDR1 and CDR2: MDHEN and SYDVKM. V dropped 5 bases and J dropped 4; count of bases not matched to a gene: 7. CDR3 amino acids: CASSRSGGGYNEQFF. DNA of the CDR3: TGTGCCAGCAGTCGATCAGGGGGCGGGTACAATGAGCAGTTCTTC. Combining the CDR3 with reference TRBV28 and TRBJ2-1 gives the whole variable domain DVKVTQSSRYLVKRTGEKVFLECVQDMDHENMFWYRQDPGLGLRLIYFSYDVKMKEKGDIPEGYSVSREKKERFSLILESASTNQTSMYLCASSRSGGGYNEQFFGPGTRLTVL.

The sample holds a few counts of this clonotype. This chain joins TRBV28 and TRBJ1-2, with D possibly being TRBD1 (5 bases). The CDR3 totals 13 residues. The germline V and J ends were trimmed by 11 bases and 4 bases, with 17 bases remaining between them. Germline V lookup: CDR1 MDHEN, CDR2 SYDVKM. Written as DNA, the CDR3 is TGTGCCTGGTCAGGGAGTATATTCTATGGCTACACCTTC. Amino acids: CAWSGSIFYGYTF.

This clonotype was picked up many times. This chain connects TRBV7-8 to TRBJ2-5; D perhaps matches TRBD2 (6 bases). This CDR3 contains 15 residues. V was pared by 0 bases and J by 4 bases, with 12 bases between. Germline lookup yields CDR1 SGHVS and CDR2 FQNEAQ. The CDR3 DNA reads as TGTGCCAGCAGCTTAGCCGCGGCGGAGGGAGAGACCCAGTACTTC. Its translation: CASSLAAAEGETQYF.

The sample holds many counts of this clonotype. The chain combines TRBV2 with TRBJ1-5; no clear D. Trimming shortened V by 4 bases and J by 1 base, and 8 bases separated the two germline ends. CDR3 size: 14 residues. Germline values: CDR1 SNHLY, CDR2 FYNNEI. Here the CDR3 DNA reads TGTGCCAGCAGTGCCTCGGGGAGCAATCAGCCCCAGCATTTT. Translation gives CASSASGSNQPQHF.

The table lists this clonotype with many counts. V usage is TRBV7-9 and J usage is TRBJ2-1; possibly TRBD1 for D (8 bases). V was cut by 5 bases and J by 4 bases, with 15 bases left in between. This CDR3 has 15 amino acids. Germline V gene data show CDR1 as SEHNR and CDR2 as FQNEAQ (reference sequence). CDR3 loop: CASSIYRGGYNEQFF. CDR3 DNA sequence: TGTGCCAGCAGCATTTACAGGGGGGGATACAATGAGCAGTTCTTC.

This clonotype was counted at least ten times. This chain uses TRBV12-3 or TRBV12-4 with TRBJ1-4; TRBD1 agrees at 11 bases. This CDR3 spans 15 amino acids. V lost 6 bases and J lost 8; bases outside the gene matches: 8. The CDR3 bases are TGTGCCAGCAGATCTGGGACAGGGGGTAGGGAAAAACTGTTTTTT. It codes for CASRSGTGGREKLFF.